The next 2 T cell receptor beta chains were all read from a single sample in a study of shared clonotypes between healthy human individuals. CD45RO-negative CD8 cells positively selected for CCR7 made up the naive population, which excluded terminally differentiated effector memory CD45RA+ cells. Sequencing used immunoSEQ multiplex PCR; TCRdb keeps in-frame clones, though not all of them. In the table there are nearly 2 million clones, less than 95% of which are singletons. The sequenced sample was naive CD8+ T cells sorted from blood. The receptors derive from a man aged 18 to 29 in good health.

The gene calls are TRBV19 and TRBJ2-1, with 12 bases identical to TRBD2. Germline CDR1 and CDR2: LNHDA and SQIVND (reference sequence). The CDR3 runs to 18 residues. Trimming at V came to 3 bases and at J to 4 bases, leaving 10 bases not matched to a gene. CDR3 nucleotides: TGTGCCAGTAGTATGGGGAGGTCTAGCGGGAGGGAGTACAATGAGCAGTTCTTC. Translated: CASSMGRSSGREYNEQFF.

The CDR3 protein is CASSQDDASGETDTQYF. The CDR3 nucleotides are TGCGCCAGCAGCCAAGATGATGCTAGCGGGGAAACAGATACGCAGTATTTT. This chain joins TRBV4-1 and TRBJ2-3; the match to TRBD2 covers 9 bases. The CDR3 sequence is 17 residues long. CDR1 is MGHRA and CDR2 is YSYEKL in the germline V gene. Trimming cost V 0 bases and J 3 bases; bases outside gene matches: 7.